Listed below are T cell receptor beta chains from one sample, sequenced in a study of post-analysis software for immune sequencing data. TCRdb redid the calling of the PCR reads with MiXCR, one entry per CDR3 protein. The sample shows about 770,000 distinct CDR3 sequences, 40% to 55% of them seen only once. The sequenced sample consisted of blood. Receptor source: a girl aged 10 to 17 with multiple sclerosis. The CDR3 runs from the conserved cysteine through the conserved F or W. Fields, in order: J gene, V gene, D gene, clone size, CDR3 protein, CDR3 DNA. A D gene is named only where the DNA matches it firmly. The size field is filled for only some rows; it gives once, few, many or a size class.

j_call: TRBJ1-5; v_call: TRBV12-3/TRBV12-4; d_call: NA; clone_size: NA; cdr3_aa: CASSLQGFQPQHF; cdr3_nt: TGTGCCAGCAGTCTACAGGGATTTCAGCCCCAGCATTTT
j_call: TRBJ1-6; v_call: TRBV6-5; d_call: NA; clone_size: few; cdr3_aa: CASRDWKGPNNSPLHF; cdr3_nt: TGTGCCAGCAGGGACTGGAAAGGTCCTAATAATTCACCCCTCCACTTT
j_call: TRBJ2-5; v_call: TRBV29-1; d_call: TRBD1; clone_size: few; cdr3_aa: CSGNRGTQETQYF; cdr3_nt: TGCAGCGGCAACAGGGGGACACAAGAGACCCAGTACTTC
j_call: TRBJ2-7; v_call: TRBV5-1; d_call: NA; clone_size: many; cdr3_aa: CASSLGRNYEQYF; cdr3_nt: TGTGCCAGCAGCTTAGGTCGGAACTACGAGCAGTACTTC
j_call: TRBJ2-3; v_call: TRBV25-1; d_call: TRBD1; clone_size: few; cdr3_aa: CASSEDRSGDTQYF; cdr3_nt: TGTGCCAGCAGTGAGGACAGGTCGGGAGATACGCAGTATTTT
j_call: TRBJ2-4; v_call: TRBV3-1; d_call: NA; clone_size: few; cdr3_aa: CASSPPDRAKNIQYF; cdr3_nt: TGTGCCAGCAGCCCACCGGACAGAGCCAAAAACATTCAGTACTTC
j_call: TRBJ1-2; v_call: TRBV5-4; d_call: NA; clone_size: once; cdr3_aa: CASSYDRSGNYGYTF; cdr3_nt: TGTGCCAGCAGCTACGACAGATCGGGTAACTATGGCTACACCTTC
j_call: TRBJ2-3; v_call: TRBV5-1; d_call: TRBD2; clone_size: NA; cdr3_aa: CASRHPGLADNTDTQYF; cdr3_nt: TGCGCCAGCAGACATCCGGGACTAGCGGACAACACAGATACGCAGTATTTT
j_call: TRBJ2-3; v_call: TRBV27; d_call: TRBD1; clone_size: NA; cdr3_aa: CASSPWTGSDTQYF; cdr3_nt: TGTGCCAGCAGTCCCTGGACAGGGTCAGATACGCAGTATTTT
j_call: TRBJ2-5; v_call: TRBV4-1; d_call: NA; clone_size: NA; cdr3_aa: CASSQDRASETQYF; cdr3_nt: TGCGCCAGCAGCCAAGATCGGGCCTCGGAGACCCAGTACTTC
j_call: TRBJ1-2; v_call: TRBV12-3/TRBV12-4; d_call: TRBD1; clone_size: NA; cdr3_aa: CASSLETGFNYGYTF; cdr3_nt: TGTGCCAGCAGCCTAGAGACAGGGTTCAACTATGGCTACACCTTC
j_call: TRBJ2-3; v_call: TRBV5-1; d_call: TRBD1; clone_size: NA; cdr3_aa: CASSLTGGAPDTQYF; cdr3_nt: TGCGCCAGCAGCTTGACAGGGGGCGCCCCAGATACGCAGTATTTT
j_call: TRBJ2-1; v_call: TRBV20-1; d_call: TRBD2; clone_size: NA; cdr3_aa: CSAGGTRRYNEQFF; cdr3_nt: TGCAGTGCTGGGGGGACTAGACGTTACAATGAGCAGTTCTTC
j_call: TRBJ2-3; v_call: TRBV12-3/TRBV12-4; d_call: TRBD1; clone_size: NA; cdr3_aa: CASSFQTGTGVTDTQYF; cdr3_nt: TGTGCCAGCAGTTTTCAAACCGGGACAGGGGTCACAGATACGCAGTATTTT
j_call: TRBJ2-7; v_call: TRBV20-1; d_call: TRBD2; clone_size: NA; cdr3_aa: CSATRTSGNGEQYF; cdr3_nt: TGCAGTGCCACGAGGACTAGCGGAAACGGCGAGCAGTACTTC
j_call: TRBJ2-3; v_call: TRBV15; d_call: NA; clone_size: NA; cdr3_aa: CATSRDWADTQYF; cdr3_nt: TGTGCCACCAGCAGAGATTGGGCAGATACGCAGTATTTT
j_call: TRBJ2-3; v_call: TRBV6-2/TRBV6-3; d_call: NA; clone_size: NA; cdr3_aa: CASSYWGRGNTQYF; cdr3_nt: TGTGCCAGCAGTTACTGGGGTAGAGGAAATACGCAGTATTTT
j_call: TRBJ1-5; v_call: TRBV6-1; d_call: NA; clone_size: once; cdr3_aa: CASSELRQPYSNQPQHF; cdr3_nt: TGTGCCAGCAGTGAATTGAGACAGCCCTATAGCAATCAGCCCCAGCATTTT
j_call: TRBJ1-1; v_call: TRBV18; d_call: NA; clone_size: NA; cdr3_aa: CASSPPRNRANTEAFF; cdr3_nt: TGTGCCAGCTCACCACCTAGAAACAGGGCGAACACTGAAGCTTTCTTT
j_call: TRBJ2-7; v_call: TRBV20-1; d_call: TRBD1; clone_size: NA; cdr3_aa: CSAGDPGQSGEQYF; cdr3_nt: TGCAGTGCTGGAGACCCGGGACAGTCAGGAGAGCAGTACTTC
j_call: TRBJ2-6; v_call: TRBV13; d_call: NA; clone_size: NA; cdr3_aa: CASSLTGDSGANVLTF; cdr3_nt: TGTGCCAGCAGCCTTACAGGAGACTCTGGGGCCAACGTCCTGACTTTC
j_call: TRBJ2-1; v_call: TRBV6-2/TRBV6-3; d_call: NA; clone_size: NA; cdr3_aa: CASSYPANEQFF; cdr3_nt: TGTGCCAGCAGTTACCCTGCTAATGAGCAGTTCTTC
j_call: TRBJ2-2; v_call: TRBV11-2; d_call: NA; clone_size: NA; cdr3_aa: CASSSRTGGELFF; cdr3_nt: TGTGCCAGCAGCTCCCGGACGGGCGGGGAGCTGTTTTTT
j_call: TRBJ2-1; v_call: TRBV20-1; d_call: NA; clone_size: once; cdr3_aa: CSAPRTAIPYNEQFF; cdr3_nt: TGCAGTGCTCCCCGGACAGCTATACCCTACAATGAGCAGTTCTTC
j_call: TRBJ2-7; v_call: TRBV12-3/TRBV12-4; d_call: TRBD2; clone_size: NA; cdr3_aa: CASSPRLAGGKEQYF; cdr3_nt: TGTGCCAGCAGTCCCCGACTAGCGGGAGGGAAGGAGCAGTACTTC
j_call: TRBJ2-1; v_call: TRBV20-1; d_call: NA; clone_size: many; cdr3_aa: CSAFRYNEQFF; cdr3_nt: TGCAGTGCTTTCCGGTACAATGAGCAGTTCTTC
j_call: TRBJ2-7; v_call: TRBV15; d_call: TRBD1; clone_size: few; cdr3_aa: CATSRAGTGGLNEQYF; cdr3_nt: TGTGCCACCAGCAGAGCCGGGACAGGGGGGTTGAACGAGCAGTACTTC
j_call: TRBJ2-7; v_call: TRBV27; d_call: NA; clone_size: NA; cdr3_aa: CASSFRPGPTTEQYF; cdr3_nt: TGTGCCAGCAGTTTCAGGCCGGGACCCACCACCGAGCAGTACTTC
j_call: TRBJ2-1; v_call: TRBV12-5; d_call: NA; clone_size: NA; cdr3_aa: CASGGWKSYNEQFF; cdr3_nt: TGTGCTAGTGGAGGCTGGAAATCCTACAATGAGCAGTTCTTC
j_call: TRBJ2-3; v_call: TRBV5-1; d_call: TRBD1; clone_size: NA; cdr3_aa: CASSGTGESTDTQYF; cdr3_nt: TGCGCCAGCAGCGGGACAGGGGAGAGCACAGATACGCAGTATTTT
j_call: TRBJ2-1; v_call: TRBV27; d_call: NA; clone_size: NA; cdr3_aa: CASSLGTGSAGSNEQFF; cdr3_nt: TGTGCCAGCAGTTTAGGAACGGGCTCCGCTGGGTCCAATGAGCAGTTCTTC
j_call: TRBJ1-2; v_call: TRBV20-1; d_call: NA; clone_size: few; cdr3_aa: CSANPIRTPYGYTF; cdr3_nt: TGCAGTGCTAACCCTATTCGGACCCCCTATGGCTACACCTTC
j_call: TRBJ2-2; v_call: TRBV29-1; d_call: TRBD2; clone_size: few; cdr3_aa: CSVSGGASKTGELFF; cdr3_nt: TGCAGCGTCTCCGGGGGGGCTTCAAAGACCGGGGAGCTGTTTTTT
j_call: TRBJ2-5; v_call: TRBV7-6; d_call: TRBD2; clone_size: few; cdr3_aa: CASSPPGGRETQYF; cdr3_nt: TGTGCCAGCAGCCCGCCGGGGGGTAGGGAGACCCAGTACTTC
j_call: TRBJ2-5; v_call: TRBV28; d_call: TRBD2; clone_size: few; cdr3_aa: CATNTRVAGGETQYF; cdr3_nt: TGTGCCACAAACACCCGGGTAGCGGGAGGAGAGACCCAGTACTTC
j_call: TRBJ2-7; v_call: TRBV29-1; d_call: TRBD2; clone_size: NA; cdr3_aa: CSGSLADNEQYF; cdr3_nt: TGCAGCGGGTCTCTAGCGGACAATGAGCAGTACTTC
j_call: TRBJ2-1; v_call: TRBV7-8; d_call: NA; clone_size: few; cdr3_aa: CASSPLSSEQFF; cdr3_nt: TGTGCCAGCAGCCCACTATCTAGTGAGCAGTTCTTC
j_call: TRBJ2-3; v_call: TRBV7-2; d_call: NA; clone_size: NA; cdr3_aa: CASSPGLSTDTQYF; cdr3_nt: TGTGCCAGCTCACCGGGCCTCTCCACAGATACGCAGTATTTT
j_call: TRBJ2-7; v_call: TRBV7-2; d_call: TRBD2; clone_size: NA; cdr3_aa: CASSLPQRELSYEQYF; cdr3_nt: TGTGCCAGCAGCTTACCCCAGCGGGAGCTTTCCTACGAGCAGTACTTC
j_call: TRBJ2-4; v_call: TRBV20-1; d_call: NA; clone_size: few; cdr3_aa: CSARIGADIQYF; cdr3_nt: TGCAGTGCTAGAATCGGGGCGGACATTCAGTACTTC
j_call: TRBJ2-3; v_call: TRBV7-2; d_call: TRBD2; clone_size: NA; cdr3_aa: CASSLGLAVADTQYF; cdr3_nt: TGTGCCAGCAGCTTAGGACTAGCGGTGGCAGATACGCAGTATTTT
j_call: TRBJ2-7; v_call: TRBV5-1; d_call: NA; clone_size: NA; cdr3_aa: CASSFRPGTYEQYF; cdr3_nt: TGCGCCAGCAGCTTTAGGCCAGGGACCTACGAGCAGTACTTC
j_call: TRBJ1-6; v_call: TRBV20-1; d_call: NA; clone_size: few; cdr3_aa: CSASSPPRRPNSPLHF; cdr3_nt: TGCAGTGCTAGCTCTCCCCCACGCAGACCTAATTCACCCCTCCACTTT
j_call: TRBJ2-5; v_call: TRBV15; d_call: NA; clone_size: NA; cdr3_aa: CATSRDRGREETQYF; cdr3_nt: TGTGCCACCAGCAGAGATAGGGGGAGGGAGGAGACCCAGTACTTC
j_call: TRBJ2-7; v_call: TRBV12-5; d_call: NA; clone_size: few; cdr3_aa: CASGLEVGQAYEQYF; cdr3_nt: TGTGCTAGTGGTTTGGAGGTAGGACAAGCATACGAGCAGTACTTC